The 14 T cell receptor beta chains below come from one sample, sequenced in a study of T cells in Graves' hyperthyroidism and ophthalmopathy. Researchers took RNA transcripts and amplified the TCR beta CDR3 regions from them. The HTBI set primed first-round TCR CDR3 RT-PCR. TCRdb passed the multiplex PCR reads through MiXCR, listing each CDR3 protein once. The repertoire has about 480,000 distinct CDR3 sequences, around 14% of them found once; the top ten carry less than 20%. Source material: blood. The receptors come from a woman aged 18 to 35 with Graves' hyperthyroidism.

This clonotype was observed many times. At one end the junction does not follow the germline gene, possibly because of a read error. The chain employs TRBV3-1 and TRBJ2-3; D assignment may be TRBD1 or TRBD2 (5 bases each). In germline, CDR1 is LGHDT, CDR2 YNNKEL (reference sequence). The CDR3 extends over 14 amino acids. The CDR3 reads CTSSWGSRTDTQYF. DNA for the CDR3: TGTACCAGCAGCTGGGGGAGTAGGACAGATACGCAGTATTTT.

The rearrangement joins TRBV10-3 to TRBJ1-3, with D unresolved. The length of the CDR3 is 15 residues. The V gene's germline CDR1 is ENHRY and CDR2 SYGVKD. V dropped 0 bases and J dropped 5 bases, with 11 bases sitting between them. CDR3 amino acids: CAISESGSLRNTIYF. DNA for the CDR3: TGTGCCATCAGTGAGTCTGGGTCATTGAGAAACACCATATATTTT.

This clonotype was seen at least ten times. The chain combines TRBV5-1 with TRBJ1-6; 7 nucleotides agree with TRBD1. Looked up from germline, CDR1 is SGHRS and CDR2 is YFSETQ. The CDR3 is made up of 14 amino acids. V shed 4 bases, J shed 13 bases, and the junction held 11 bases outside the gene matches. The CDR3 is CASSPGQLGLPLHF. Here the CDR3 DNA reads TGCGCCAGCAGCCCGGGACAGCTTGGTCTCCCCCTCCACTTT. Complete variable domain (other parts from reference TRBV5-1 and TRBJ1-6): KAGVTQTPRYLIKTRGQQVTLSCSPISGHRSVSWYQQTPGQGLQFLFEYFSETQRNKGNFPGRFSGRQFSNSRSEMNVSTLELGDSALYLCASSPGQLGLPLHFGNGTRLTVT.

In this sample, this clonotype turned up a few times. The chain carries TRBV7-9 and TRBJ2-7; D may be TRBD1 (6 bases). CDR3 length: 14 amino acids. V was clipped by 5 bases and J by 2 bases, with 13 bases between them. In germline, CDR1 is SEHNR, CDR2 FQNEAQ (reference sequence). The CDR3 here is CASSTPGTTYEQYV. CDR3 nucleotides: TGTGCCAGCAGCACGCCCGGGACAACCTACGAGCAGTACGTC.

This clonotype was observed at least ten times. The rearrangement joins TRBV12-3 or TRBV12-4 to TRBJ2-5; 8 bases map to TRBD2. The V gene end was trimmed by 7 bases and the J gene end by 5 bases; junction bases not matched to a gene: 9. CDR3 length: 14 amino acids. The DNA for the CDR3 is TGTGCCAGCATGGCCCTAGCGGGTGGGGAGACCCAGTACTTC. Amino acids: CASMALAGGETQYF.

This clonotype was counted many times. V usage is TRBV24-1 and J usage is TRBJ1-2; possibly TRBD1 for D (5 bases). There are 14 residues in the CDR3. The germline V and J ends were trimmed by 5 bases and 4 bases, with 13 bases remaining between them. Germline V lookup: CDR1 KGHDR, CDR2 SFDVKD. CDR3 in DNA: TGTGCCACCAGTGTCGATGACAGCTCCTATGGCTACACCTTC. It is translated as CATSVDDSSYGYTF.

This clonotype has a handful of counts. The rearrangement links TRBV11-3 to TRBJ1-4; D might be TRBD1 (6 bases). Germline loops: CDR1 SGHNT, CDR2 YENEEA. V was clipped by 5 bases and J by 4 bases, with 14 bases between them. There are 15 residues in the CDR3. In DNA form, the CDR3 reads TGTGCCAGCAGCCCCGGGACACTCATTAATGAAAAACTGTTTTTT. Its protein is CASSPGTLINEKLFF.

This clonotype was seen at least ten times. V and J are TRBV15 and TRBJ2-2, with 11 bases aligning to TRBD2. The CDR3 contains 16 residues. Germline-derived CDR1 and CDR2 are LNHNV and YYDKDF (reference sequence). Unmatched junction bases numbered 4, after V lost 2 bases and J lost 5 bases. CDR3: CATSRPTSGSTGELFF. CDR3 sequence (DNA): TGTGCCACCAGCAGACCTACTAGCGGGAGTACCGGGGAGCTGTTTTTT.

V and J are TRBV5-1 and TRBJ2-3, with D perhaps TRBD2 (6 bases). The CDR3 totals 14 residues. V was trimmed by 5 bases and J by 5 bases, leaving 15 bases between them. Germline V gene sequence: CDR1 SGHRS, CDR2 YFSETQ. CDR3 in amino acids: CASRFERREDTQYF. The CDR3 DNA follows: TGCGCCAGCAGGTTCGAGCGGAGGGAAGATACGCAGTATTTT.

The chain combines TRBV6-1 with TRBJ2-7; unclear D gene. CDR3 length: 11 amino acids. V was cut by 6 bases and J by 4 bases, with 7 bases left in between. CDR1 and CDR2 (germline): MNHNS, SASEGT. CDR3 protein: CASRGWYEQYV. The CDR3 DNA reads TGTGCCAGCAGAGGGTGGTACGAGCAGTACGTC.

This clonotype has ten or more counts. CDR3 amino acids: CASSDSAYYGYTF. As DNA, the CDR3 is TGTGCCAGCAGTGACAGCGCTTACTATGGCTACACCTTC. The V gene is TRBV27, the J gene TRBJ1-2, with D perhaps matching TRBD1 (5 bases). The CDR3 spans 13 residues. Trimming shortened V by 5 bases and J by 3 bases, and 10 bases separated the two germline ends. Germline V gene lookup returns CDR1 MNHEY and CDR2 SMNVEV (reference sequence).

V gene TRBV12-3 or TRBV12-4 combines with J gene TRBJ2-1, with 7 bases identical to TRBD2. The J call may be incorrect, as the DNA end agrees better with TRBJ2-7. This CDR3 region has 14 residues. The DNA of the CDR3 is TGTGCCAGCAGTTTAGGGGCTAGCGGCAATGAGCAGTACGTC. Protein sequence: CASSLGASGNEQYV.

The table lists this clonotype with many counts. This chain links TRBV2 with TRBJ1-6, with D possibly being TRBD1 (6 bases). Trimming shortened V by 4 bases and J by 9 bases, and 16 bases separated the two germline ends. Germline values: CDR1 SNHLY, CDR2 FYNNEI. The CDR3 has 15 residues. The CDR3 here is CASSGGQQSGSPLHF. The CDR3 DNA reads TGTGCCAGCAGTGGCGGACAGCAGAGCGGTTCACCCCTCCACTTT.

This clonotype was seen at least ten times. The rearrangement links TRBV6-1 to TRBJ2-7; 7 bases are a match to TRBD2. J gave up 2 bases and V 8 bases, and 9 bases lay outside the gene matches. The CDR3 spans 14 residues. Per germline, CDR1 MNHNS and CDR2 SASEGT. CDR3 coding DNA: TGTGCCAGCCGCCCGGGACTATCTACCTACGAGCAGTACTTC. It translates to CASRPGLSTYEQYF.